These T cell receptor beta chains were read from a single sample in a study of cytomegalovirus exposure and HLA in healthy donors. This table comes from immunoSEQ multiplex PCR, and its TCRdb copy is limited to in-frame clones, with some not included. The data show roughly 130,000 clones, 89% seen once. The sequenced sample consisted of PBMCs. These TCRs come from a woman in her late teens or twenties in good health and CMV-seropositive. Each CDR3 is given with its conserved first and last residue. The D gene is left open where the match is weak. Part of the rows lack a size; the others show once, few, many or a class for expanded clones.

CDR3: CASSKGLGLYEQYF
DNA: TGCGCCAGCAGCAAGGGACTAGGGCTCTACGAGCAGTACTTC
J: TRBJ2-7
D: TRBD2
size: -
V: TRBV5-1
length: 14

CDR3: CASSLEDNSYNEQFF
DNA: TGTGCCAGCAGCTTAGAGGACAACTCCTACAATGAGCAGTTCTTC
J: TRBJ2-1
D: -
size: -
V: TRBV5-5
length: 15

CDR3: CSVQRGGDTQYF
DNA: TGCAGCGTTCAGCGGGGCGGGGATACGCAGTATTTT
J: TRBJ2-3
D: TRBD2
size: -
V: TRBV29-1
length: 12

CDR3: CASSQDGWEDSPQHF
DNA: TGCGCCAGCAGCCAAGATGGTTGGGAGGATTCGCCCCAGCATTTT
J: TRBJ1-5
D: -
size: once
V: TRBV4-1
length: 15

CDR3: CASSSRTEMNTEAFF
DNA: TGTGCCAGCAGTTCAAGGACAGAGATGAACACTGAAGCTTTCTTT
J: TRBJ1-1
D: -
size: -
V: TRBV2
length: 15

CDR3: CAWSVNYEQYF
DNA: TGTGCCTGGAGTGTCAACTACGAGCAGTACTTC
J: TRBJ2-7
D: -
size: -
V: TRBV30
length: 11

CDR3: CASSLPGGLGYTF
DNA: TGTGCCAGCAGCTTACCGGGAGGGCTAGGCTACACCTTC
J: TRBJ1-2
D: -
size: -
V: TRBV7-2
length: 13

CDR3: CASSLKVDRGFQETQYF
DNA: TGCGCCAGCAGCTTGAAGGTGGACAGGGGATTCCAAGAGACCCAGTACTTC
J: TRBJ2-5
D: TRBD1
size: -
V: TRBV5-1
length: 17

CDR3: CASSPPDRVTEAFF
DNA: TGTGCCAGCTCACCACCTGACAGGGTCACTGAAGCTTTCTTT
J: TRBJ1-1
D: TRBD1
size: -
V: TRBV18
length: 14

CDR3: CASRAPQGLVYGYTF
DNA: TGTGCCAGCAGGGCACCACAGGGATTAGTCTATGGCTACACCTTC
J: TRBJ1-2
D: -
size: -
V: TRBV6-1
length: 15

CDR3: CATPGLAGDPSTDTQYF
DNA: TGTGCCACCCCGGGACTAGCGGGGGATCCTAGCACAGATACGCAGTATTTT
J: TRBJ2-3
D: TRBD2
size: -
V: TRBV2
length: 17

CDR3: CASSWTGGGGETQYF
DNA: TGTGCCAGCAGTTGGACGGGGGGCGGAGGGGAGACCCAGTACTTC
J: TRBJ2-5
D: -
size: -
V: TRBV6-6
length: 15

CDR3: CASSFLTGDGEKLFF
DNA: TGTGCCAGCAGTTTCCTGACAGGGGACGGGGAAAAACTGTTTTTT
J: TRBJ1-4
D: TRBD1
size: -
V: TRBV6-1
length: 15

CDR3: CASSTQTGPTEAFF
DNA: TGTGCCAGCAGTACCCAGACAGGTCCCACTGAAGCTTTCTTT
J: TRBJ1-1
D: -
size: once
V: TRBV28
length: 14

CDR3: CASSLERGTEAFF
DNA: TGCGCCAGCAGCTTGGAACGGGGCACTGAAGCTTTCTTT
J: TRBJ1-1
D: -
size: -
V: TRBV5-1
length: 13

CDR3: CSVEDFLNANTGELFF
DNA: TGCAGCGTTGAAGATTTTCTAAACGCGAACACCGGGGAGCTGTTTTTT
J: TRBJ2-2
D: -
size: -
V: TRBV29-1
length: 16

CDR3: CASSLVGRWGESGNTIYF
DNA: TGTGCCAGCAGCTTGGTCGGCCGGTGGGGGGAATCTGGAAACACCATATATTTT
J: TRBJ1-3
D: -
size: -
V: TRBV5-6
length: 18

CDR3: CASDRGLNTEAFF
DNA: TGTGCCAGTGACAGGGGACTGAACACTGAAGCTTTCTTT
J: TRBJ1-1
D: TRBD1
size: -
V: TRBV19
length: 13

CDR3: CASSLQESKNIQYF
DNA: TGCGCCAGCAGCCTACAGGAATCCAAAAACATTCAGTACTTC
J: TRBJ2-4
D: -
size: -
V: TRBV4-1
length: 14

CDR3: CSVDPATVGAGYNEQFF
DNA: TGCAGCGTTGACCCGGCGACGGTGGGGGCTGGGTACAATGAGCAGTTCTTC
J: TRBJ2-1
D: -
size: -
V: TRBV29-1
length: 17

CDR3: CATSNGGDHEQYF
DNA: TGTGCCACCTCTAATGGAGGGGACCACGAGCAGTACTTC
J: TRBJ2-7
D: -
size: -
V: TRBV2
length: 13

CDR3: CASSIEARGRAGELFF
DNA: TGTGCCAGTAGTATAGAGGCCAGAGGGAGAGCCGGGGAGCTGTTTTTT
J: TRBJ2-2
D: -
size: -
V: TRBV19
length: 16

CDR3: CASSLVGGQGPSNSPLHF
DNA: TGTGCCAGCAGCTTAGTAGGTGGTCAGGGCCCCTCCAATTCACCCCTCCACTTT
J: TRBJ1-6
D: -
size: -
V: TRBV7-8
length: 18

CDR3: CASSPRDSNTGELFF
DNA: TGTGCCAGCTCACCAAGGGACAGCAACACCGGGGAGCTGTTTTTT
J: TRBJ2-2
D: TRBD1
size: -
V: TRBV18
length: 15

CDR3: CASSEGGADLNLYGYTF
DNA: TGTGCCAGCAGTGAAGGTGGGGCGGATCTCAACCTCTATGGCTACACCTTC
J: TRBJ1-2
D: -
size: -
V: TRBV2
length: 17

CDR3: CASSDSTGKVPSWPQHF
DNA: TGTGCCAGCAGTGACTCAACAGGGAAAGTCCCTTCGTGGCCCCAGCATTTT
J: TRBJ1-5
D: -
size: -
V: TRBV6-4
length: 17

CDR3: CASSVVRSGNTIYF
DNA: TGTGCCAGCAGCGTGGTGCGCTCTGGAAACACCATATATTTT
J: TRBJ1-3
D: -
size: -
V: TRBV11-2
length: 14

CDR3: CASSPWAGDWSYEQYF
DNA: TGTGCCAGCAGTCCCTGGGCGGGGGACTGGTCGTACGAGCAGTACTTC
J: TRBJ2-7
D: TRBD2
size: -
V: TRBV25-1
length: 16

CDR3: CASSRYSWGGNSPLHF
DNA: TGTGCCAGCAGCCGGTACAGCTGGGGAGGCAATTCACCCCTCCACTTT
J: TRBJ1-6
D: -
size: few
V: TRBV5-6
length: 16

CDR3: CASSLSGERNYEQYF
DNA: TGTGCCAGCAGCTTATCGGGGGAGCGGAACTACGAGCAGTACTTC
J: TRBJ2-7
D: -
size: -
V: TRBV11-2
length: 15

CDR3: CASSQGLQAADTQYF
DNA: TGCGCCAGCAGCCAGGGACTTCAAGCCGCAGATACGCAGTATTTT
J: TRBJ2-3
D: -
size: -
V: TRBV5-1
length: 15

CDR3: CASSLTSEWGPPEQYF
DNA: TGTGCCAGCAGTCTTACTAGCGAATGGGGTCCCCCCGAGCAGTACTTC
J: TRBJ2-7
D: TRBD2
size: once
V: TRBV7-6
length: 16

CDR3: CASSASGTVYGYTF
DNA: TGTGCCAGCAGCGCTTCCGGGACAGTCTATGGCTACACCTTC
J: TRBJ1-2
D: TRBD1
size: -
V: TRBV9
length: 14

CDR3: CASSRLGNEQFF
DNA: TGTGCCAGCAGTCGGCTAGGAAATGAGCAGTTCTTC
J: TRBJ2-1
D: -
size: -
V: TRBV27
length: 12

CDR3: CASSQTTSYTGELFF
DNA: TGTGCCAGCAGTCAGACGACTAGCTACACCGGGGAGCTGTTTTTT
J: TRBJ2-2
D: TRBD2
size: -
V: TRBV7-2
length: 15

CDR3: CASSQGGSETQYF
DNA: TGTGCCAGCAGCCAGGGGGGGTCTGAGACCCAGTACTTC
J: TRBJ2-5
D: TRBD2
size: -
V: TRBV4-2
length: 13

CDR3: CASSVAVGEDETQYF
DNA: TGTGCCAGCAGCGTAGCGGTAGGGGAAGACGAGACCCAGTACTTC
J: TRBJ2-5
D: -
size: -
V: TRBV9
length: 15

CDR3: CASSMGSPADYTQYF
DNA: TGTGCCAGCAGTATGGGTAGTCCGGCGGACTATACGCAGTATTTT
J: TRBJ2-3
D: -
size: -
V: TRBV11-2
length: 15

CDR3: CATARGGETQYF
DNA: TGTGCCACCGCTCGGGGGGGGGAGACCCAGTACTTC
J: TRBJ2-5
D: TRBD2
size: -
V: TRBV6-5
length: 12

CDR3: CASSRPGQSSYEQYF
DNA: TGTGCCAGCAGTCGACCGGGACAGAGCTCCTACGAGCAGTACTTC
J: TRBJ2-7
D: TRBD1
size: -
V: TRBV6-5
length: 15

CDR3: CASSPGRGRVEAFF
DNA: TGTGCCAGCTCACCAGGCCGGGGGAGGGTTGAAGCTTTCTTT
J: TRBJ1-1
D: -
size: -
V: TRBV18
length: 14

CDR3: CASSESRGISKETQYF
DNA: TGTGCCAGCAGCGAATCGCGGGGTATATCCAAAGAGACCCAGTACTTC
J: TRBJ2-5
D: -
size: -
V: TRBV2
length: 16

CDR3: CASSSQLGRASNQPQHF
DNA: TGTGCCAGCAGTTCCCAACTCGGCAGGGCTAGCAATCAGCCCCAGCATTTT
J: TRBJ1-5
D: -
size: -
V: TRBV28
length: 17

CDR3: CASSHTTGNTDTQYF
DNA: TGTGCCAGCAGCCACACGACAGGGAACACAGATACGCAGTATTTT
J: TRBJ2-3
D: TRBD1
size: -
V: TRBV7-8
length: 15

CDR3: CASSPWTGSYEQYF
DNA: TGTGCCAGCAGCCCTTGGACAGGGAGCTACGAGCAGTACTTC
J: TRBJ2-7
D: TRBD1
size: -
V: TRBV9
length: 14

CDR3: CASNQRGGPDTQYF
DNA: TGTGCCAGCAATCAGCGGGGGGGCCCAGATACGCAGTATTTT
J: TRBJ2-3
D: TRBD2
size: -
V: TRBV2
length: 14

CDR3: CASSFRERETQYF
DNA: TGTGCCAGCAGTTTCAGGGAACGAGAGACCCAGTACTTC
J: TRBJ2-5
D: -
size: -
V: TRBV27
length: 13

CDR3: CASSIRDTTYEQYF
DNA: TGTGCCAGTAGTATTCGGGACACGACCTACGAGCAGTACTTC
J: TRBJ2-7
D: -
size: -
V: TRBV19
length: 14

CDR3: CASRLKRAGTGGNTIYF
DNA: TGTGCAAGTCGCTTAAAGAGGGCAGGGACAGGTGGAAACACCATATATTTT
J: TRBJ1-3
D: -
size: -
V: TRBV12-2
length: 17

CDR3: CASSLTTRQGLGETQYF
DNA: TGTGCCAGCAGCTTAACGACCCGACAGGGACTGGGAGAGACCCAGTACTTC
J: TRBJ2-5
D: -
size: -
V: TRBV7-6
length: 17

CDR3: CASSLSSMEGYTF
DNA: TGTGCCAGCAGCTTGTCTTCCATGGAGGGCTACACCTTC
J: TRBJ1-2
D: -
size: -
V: TRBV7-9
length: 13

CDR3: CASNQRVYQETQYF
DNA: TGTGCCAGCAACCAGCGGGTATACCAAGAGACCCAGTACTTC
J: TRBJ2-5
D: -
size: -
V: TRBV19
length: 14

CDR3: CASSRDRLYNSPLHF
DNA: TGTGCCAGCAGCCGGGACAGACTTTATAATTCACCCCTCCACTTT
J: TRBJ1-6
D: TRBD1
size: -
V: TRBV7-9
length: 15

CDR3: CASSSPGQANNEQFF
DNA: TGTGCCAGCAGTTCTCCGGGACAGGCCAACAATGAGCAGTTCTTC
J: TRBJ2-1
D: TRBD1
size: once
V: TRBV28
length: 15

CDR3: CASSFSSLITDTQYF
DNA: TGTGCCAGCAGTTTCTCCTCTTTAATCACAGATACGCAGTATTTT
J: TRBJ2-3
D: -
size: -
V: TRBV27
length: 15

CDR3: CSGLTGLNTGELFF
DNA: TGCAGCGGTTTGACAGGGTTGAACACCGGGGAGCTGTTTTTT
J: TRBJ2-2
D: TRBD1
size: -
V: TRBV29-1
length: 14

CDR3: CASSAFMNTEAFF
DNA: TGTGCCAGCAGTGCCTTTATGAACACTGAAGCTTTCTTT
J: TRBJ1-1
D: -
size: once
V: TRBV2
length: 13

CDR3: CASSLFSRTARSGNTIYF
DNA: TGTGCCAGCAGTCTCTTTTCTAGGACAGCCCGCTCTGGAAACACCATATATTTT
J: TRBJ1-3
D: -
size: -
V: TRBV28
length: 18

CDR3: CASSFLDREAETQYF
DNA: TGTGCCAGCAGTTTCCTGGACAGGGAGGCCGAGACCCAGTACTTC
J: TRBJ2-5
D: TRBD1
size: -
V: TRBV28
length: 15

CDR3: CASSLPDRARDEQFF
DNA: TGTGCCAGCAGCTTACCTGACAGGGCGCGGGATGAGCAGTTCTTC
J: TRBJ2-1
D: TRBD1
size: -
V: TRBV7-9
length: 15